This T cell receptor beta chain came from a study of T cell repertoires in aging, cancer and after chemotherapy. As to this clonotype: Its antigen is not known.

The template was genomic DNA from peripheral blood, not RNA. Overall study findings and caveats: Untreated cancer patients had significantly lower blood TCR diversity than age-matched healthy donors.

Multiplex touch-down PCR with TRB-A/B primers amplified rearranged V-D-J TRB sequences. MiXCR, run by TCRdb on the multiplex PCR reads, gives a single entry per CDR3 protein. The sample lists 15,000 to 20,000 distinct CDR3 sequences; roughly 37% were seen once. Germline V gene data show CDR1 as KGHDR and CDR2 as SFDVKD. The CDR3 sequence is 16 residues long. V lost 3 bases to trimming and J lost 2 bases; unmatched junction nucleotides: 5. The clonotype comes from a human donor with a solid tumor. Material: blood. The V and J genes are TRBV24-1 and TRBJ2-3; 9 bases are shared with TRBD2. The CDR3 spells CATSDGTSRFTDTQYF. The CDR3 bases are TGTGCCACCAGTGATGGGACTAGCCGATTCACAGATACGCAGTATTTT.